This TCR beta chain originates from a study of blood T cell repertoires in COVID-19 (dated by TCRdb to 2020 to 2021). Notes on the research overall: Samples from collaborators originated in the United States, Italy and Spain and spanned both the acute and convalescent phases of COVID-19. The dataset comprised deeply sampled blood TCRbeta repertoires from subjects exposed to, actively infected with, or recovered from COVID-19. The repertoires were made available in a free public database intended to serve as a resource for research on the immune response to SARS-CoV-2. Samples came from the ongoing ImmuneRACE study (first 160 participants) plus 1,254 subjects from 6 global collaborators. Sample metadata almost always included a de-identified subject ID, COVID-19 status, age in years and sex. The prospective study material was composed of cDNA or gDNA derived from T cells, B-cell-depleted T cells, or PBMCs. Where available, HLA class I and class II types were taken from metadata supplied by the sample provider and were not determined by assay-based typing. What the work shows at the level of the full study, not this receptor alone: The quantity of clinical and demographic metadata differed by source and by participant and was supplied without curation.

The immunoSEQ Assay, a bias-controlled multiplex PCR, was used to amplify TCRbeta CDR3 regions from genomic DNA. The original pipeline was this. The number of nucleated cells in each sample was estimated from the amplification of reference gene primers within the assay. Sequence reads were collapsed and filtered to measure the absolute abundance of every unique TCRbeta CDR3 rearrangement. For each sample, productive Simpson clonality was calculated as the square root of Simpson's diversity index over productive rearrangements. TCRdb obtained this table from immuneACCESS and retained in-frame rearrangements with V and J assigned. These tables miss some clones; where compared with another copy, unresolved V genes account for less than half of the shortfall, and the remainder is unexplained. That table supplies the V and J calls and clone size; D and trimming were determined from the DNA. Recorded for this sample are about 80,000 clones; 88% of them occurred a single time. More than 5.5% of the sample rests with the top ten.

About this clone: Its specific antigen is unknown. No qualities accompany the bases; no much larger clone lies one base away.

Collaborating institutions collected whole blood in K2EDTA tubes following their own protocols. For TCRbeta analysis, collaborators shipped samples as frozen whole blood, isolated PBMCs, or DNA extracted from either of those sample types. The receptor was isolated from a woman older than 75 with acute or convalescent COVID-19. The sequenced sample was peripheral blood.

The DNA sequence is TGTGCCACCAGTGATTTGAATTGGATCGGGGGGGGGAACACTGAAGCTTTCTTT. It encodes CATSDLNWIGGGNTEAFF. This chain joins TRBV24-1 to TRBJ1-1, and perhaps TRBD1 as D gene, on 5 matching bases. Trimming at the junction amounts to 0 bases on V and 1 base on J, and the germline ends lie 17 bases apart. The germline V gene yields KGHDR for CDR1 and SFDVKD for CDR2. From its cysteine to its phenylalanine, the CDR3 spans 18 amino acids. Only the CDR3 region is kept as DNA, spanning 54 bases read in frame from base 1.